This T cell receptor beta chain was sequenced during a study of CD8+ T cells in alopecia areata. Overall study results and limits: Scalp data also include sequences from resident alphabeta T cells of normal skin.

The CDR3 is 15 amino acids. Germline V lookup: CDR1 SGHNT, CDR2 YYREEE (reference sequence). After removal of 5 bases from V and 0 bases from J, the junction contained 4 bases not matched to a gene. Investigators isolated RNA and reverse transcribed it into cDNA to act as the sequencing template. Measured with immunoSEQ multiplex PCR; TCRdb has only the in-frame clones, and not every one. The sample lists roughly 97,000 clones, 35% to 45% seen once, with 1% to 1.5% in the top ten. This clone was counted between two and nine times. The antigen is unknown. The rearrangement joins TRBV5-4 to TRBJ2-3, with 9 positions matching TRBD1. The TCR was taken from a human donor with alopecia areata. The sample comprised CD4+ T cells sorted from blood. The CDR3 sequence: CASRAGTGSTDTQYF. In DNA, the CDR3 is TGTGCCAGCAGGGCCGGGACAGGGAGCACAGATACGCAGTATTTT.